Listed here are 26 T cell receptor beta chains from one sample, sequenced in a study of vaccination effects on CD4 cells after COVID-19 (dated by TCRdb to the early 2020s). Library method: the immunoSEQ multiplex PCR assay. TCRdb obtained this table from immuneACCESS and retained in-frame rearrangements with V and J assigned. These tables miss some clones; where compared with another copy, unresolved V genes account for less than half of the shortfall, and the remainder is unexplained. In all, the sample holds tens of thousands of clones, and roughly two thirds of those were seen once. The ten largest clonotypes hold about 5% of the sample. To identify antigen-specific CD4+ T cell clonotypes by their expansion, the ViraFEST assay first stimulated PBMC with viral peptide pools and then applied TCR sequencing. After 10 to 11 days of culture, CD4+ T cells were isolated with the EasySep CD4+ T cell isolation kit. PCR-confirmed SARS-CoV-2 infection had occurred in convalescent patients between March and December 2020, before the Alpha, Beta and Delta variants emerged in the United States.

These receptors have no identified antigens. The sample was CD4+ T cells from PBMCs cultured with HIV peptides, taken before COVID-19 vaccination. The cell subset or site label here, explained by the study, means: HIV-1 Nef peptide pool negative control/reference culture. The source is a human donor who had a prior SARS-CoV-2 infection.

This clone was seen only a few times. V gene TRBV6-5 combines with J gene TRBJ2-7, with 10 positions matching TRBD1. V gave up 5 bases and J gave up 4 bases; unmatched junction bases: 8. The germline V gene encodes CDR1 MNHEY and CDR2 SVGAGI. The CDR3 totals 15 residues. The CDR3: CASSRELGQGYEQYF. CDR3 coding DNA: TGTGCCAGCAGTAGGGAACTGGGACAGGGGTACGAGCAGTACTTC.

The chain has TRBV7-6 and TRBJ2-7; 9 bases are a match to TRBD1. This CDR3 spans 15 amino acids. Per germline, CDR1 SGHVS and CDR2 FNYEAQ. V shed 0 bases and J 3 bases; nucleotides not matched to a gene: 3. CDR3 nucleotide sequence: TGTGCCAGCAGCTTAGCGACAGGGGGAGGCTACGAGCAGTACTTC. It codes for CASSLATGGGYEQYF.

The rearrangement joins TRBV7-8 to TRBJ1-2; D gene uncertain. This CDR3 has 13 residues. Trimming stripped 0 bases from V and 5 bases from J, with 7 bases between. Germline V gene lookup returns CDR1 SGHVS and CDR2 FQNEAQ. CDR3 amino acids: CASSLAAFYGYTF. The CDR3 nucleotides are TGTGCCAGCAGCTTAGCCGCGTTTTATGGCTACACCTTC.

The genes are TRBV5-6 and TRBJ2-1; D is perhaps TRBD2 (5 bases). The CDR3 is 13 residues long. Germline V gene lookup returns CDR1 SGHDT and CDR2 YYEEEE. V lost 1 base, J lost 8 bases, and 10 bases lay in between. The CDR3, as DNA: TGTGCCAGCAGCTTGTATCCCGGGGATGAGCAGTTCTTC. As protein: CASSLYPGDEQFF.

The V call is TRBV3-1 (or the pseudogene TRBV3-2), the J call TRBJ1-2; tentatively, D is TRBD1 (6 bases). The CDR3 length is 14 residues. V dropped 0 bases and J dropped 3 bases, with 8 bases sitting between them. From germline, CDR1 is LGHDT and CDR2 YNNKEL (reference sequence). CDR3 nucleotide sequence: TGTGCCAGCAGCCAAGATGCAGGGGACTATGGCTACACCTTC. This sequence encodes CASSQDAGDYGYTF.

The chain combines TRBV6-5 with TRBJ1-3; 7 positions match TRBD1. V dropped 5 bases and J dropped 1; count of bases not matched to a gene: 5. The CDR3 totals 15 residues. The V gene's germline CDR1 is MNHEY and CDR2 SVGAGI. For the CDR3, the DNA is TGTGCCAGCAGTATACAGACAGGGTCTGGAAACACCATATATTTT. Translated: CASSIQTGSGNTIYF.

CDR3 bases: TGTGCCAGCTCACCACCGTCGAGCGGGGGAGAGACCCAGTACTTC. It yields the protein CASSPPSSGGETQYF. V is TRBV18 and J is TRBJ2-5; 8 bases line up with TRBD2. Germline values: CDR1 KGHSH, CDR2 LQKENI. V trimming: 0 bases; J trimming: 4 bases; junction bases outside the gene matches: 4. The CDR3 is made up of 15 amino acids. The full variable domain, rest sourced from reference TRBV18 and TRBJ2-5, is NAGVMQNPRHLVRRRGQEARLRCSPMKGHSHVYWYRQLPEEGLKFMVYLQKENIIDESGMPKERFSAEFPKEGPSILRIQQVVRGDSAAYFCASSPPSSGGETQYFGPGTRLLVL.

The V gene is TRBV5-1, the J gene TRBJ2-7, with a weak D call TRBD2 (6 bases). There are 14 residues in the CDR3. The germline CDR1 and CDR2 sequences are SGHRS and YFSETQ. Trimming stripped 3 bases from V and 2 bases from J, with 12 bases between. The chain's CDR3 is CASSSGTGAYEQYF. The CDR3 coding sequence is TGCGCCAGCAGCTCCGGGACTGGAGCCTACGAGCAGTACTTC.

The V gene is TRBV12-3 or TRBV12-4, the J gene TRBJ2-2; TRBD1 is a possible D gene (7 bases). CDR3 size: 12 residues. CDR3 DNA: TGTGCGGCGGGACAGAATTACGGGGAGCTGTTTTTT. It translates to CAAGQNYGELFF.

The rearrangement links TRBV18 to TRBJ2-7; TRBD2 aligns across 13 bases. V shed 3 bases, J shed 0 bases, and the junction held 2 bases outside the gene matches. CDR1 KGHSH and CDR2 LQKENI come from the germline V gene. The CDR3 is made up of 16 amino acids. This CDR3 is CASSPGLAGVSYEQYF. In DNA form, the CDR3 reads TGTGCCAGCTCACCCGGACTAGCGGGAGTCTCCTACGAGCAGTACTTC.

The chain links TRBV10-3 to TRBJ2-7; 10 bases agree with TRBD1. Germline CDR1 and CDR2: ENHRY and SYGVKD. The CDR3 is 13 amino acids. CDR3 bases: TGTGTCACAGGCGAGACAGGGGGCGCCGAGCAGTACTTC. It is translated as CVTGETGGAEQYF.

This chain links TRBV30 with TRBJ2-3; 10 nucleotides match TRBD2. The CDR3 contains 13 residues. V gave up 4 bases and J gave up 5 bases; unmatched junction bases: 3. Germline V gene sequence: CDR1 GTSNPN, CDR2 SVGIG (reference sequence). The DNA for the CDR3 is TGTGCCTGGACTAGCGGGAGCGTAGATACGCAGTATTTT. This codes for CAWTSGSVDTQYF.

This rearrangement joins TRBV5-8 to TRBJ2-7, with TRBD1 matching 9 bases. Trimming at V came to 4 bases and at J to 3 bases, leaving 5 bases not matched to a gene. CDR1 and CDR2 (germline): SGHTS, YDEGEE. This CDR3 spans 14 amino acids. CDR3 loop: CASSRDRGIYEQYF. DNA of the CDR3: TGTGCCAGCAGCCGTGACAGGGGGATCTACGAGCAGTACTTC. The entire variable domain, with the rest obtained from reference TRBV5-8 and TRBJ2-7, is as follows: EAGVTQSPTHLIKTRGQQATLRCSPISGHTSVYWYQQALGLGLQFLLWYDEGEERNRGNFPPRFSGRQFPNYSSELNVNALELEDSALYLCASSRDRGIYEQYFGPGTRLTVT.

In DNA form, the CDR3 reads TGTGCCAGCAGGAGGGGGCATTCTTACGAGCAGTACTTC. Amino acids: CASRRGHSYEQYF. The chain recombines TRBV6-5 with TRBJ2-7; 7 bases match TRBD1. Germline V gives CDR1 MNHEY, CDR2 SVGAGI. The length of the CDR3 is 13 residues. The J segment lost 4 bases and the V segment lost 6 bases, leaving 6 bases of the junction unmatched.

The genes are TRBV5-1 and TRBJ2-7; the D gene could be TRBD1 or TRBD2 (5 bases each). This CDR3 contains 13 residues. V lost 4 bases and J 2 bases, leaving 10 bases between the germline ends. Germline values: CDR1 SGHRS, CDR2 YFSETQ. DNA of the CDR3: TGCGCCAGCAGCCGGGACCGGGCCTACGAGCAGTACTTC. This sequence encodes CASSRDRAYEQYF.

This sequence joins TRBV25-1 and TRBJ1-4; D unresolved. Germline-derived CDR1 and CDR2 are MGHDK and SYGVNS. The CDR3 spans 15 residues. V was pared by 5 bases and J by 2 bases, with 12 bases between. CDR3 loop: CASSRRGATNEKLFF. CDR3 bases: TGTGCCAGCAGTCGGCGAGGAGCTACTAATGAAAAACTGTTTTTT.

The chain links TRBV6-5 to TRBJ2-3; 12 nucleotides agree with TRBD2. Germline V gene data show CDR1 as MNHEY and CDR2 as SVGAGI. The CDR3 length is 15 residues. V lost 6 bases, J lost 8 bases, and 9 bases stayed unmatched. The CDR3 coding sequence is TGTGCCAGCAGGAGACTAGCGGGAGATTCGGGTACGCAGTATTTT. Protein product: CASRRLAGDSGTQYF.

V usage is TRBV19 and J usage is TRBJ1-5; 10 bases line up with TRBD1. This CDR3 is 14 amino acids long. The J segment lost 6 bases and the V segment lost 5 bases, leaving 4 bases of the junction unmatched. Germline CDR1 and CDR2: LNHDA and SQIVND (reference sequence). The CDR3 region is CASSRQGAGQPQHF. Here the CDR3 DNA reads TGTGCCAGTAGTCGACAGGGGGCTGGTCAGCCCCAGCATTTT.

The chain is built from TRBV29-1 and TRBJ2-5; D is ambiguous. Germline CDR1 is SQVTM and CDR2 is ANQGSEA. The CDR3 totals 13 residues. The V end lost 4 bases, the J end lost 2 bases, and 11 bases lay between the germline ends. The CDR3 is CSVVRWQQETQYF. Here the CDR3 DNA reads TGCAGCGTTGTACGGTGGCAGCAAGAGACCCAGTACTTC.

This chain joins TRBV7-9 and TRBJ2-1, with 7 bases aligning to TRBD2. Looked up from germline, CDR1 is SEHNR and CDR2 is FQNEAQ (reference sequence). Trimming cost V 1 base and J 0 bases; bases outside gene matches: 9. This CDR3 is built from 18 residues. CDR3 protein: CASSLDWGGASSYNEQFF. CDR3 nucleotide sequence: TGTGCCAGCAGCTTAGATTGGGGAGGGGCGAGCTCCTACAATGAGCAGTTCTTC.

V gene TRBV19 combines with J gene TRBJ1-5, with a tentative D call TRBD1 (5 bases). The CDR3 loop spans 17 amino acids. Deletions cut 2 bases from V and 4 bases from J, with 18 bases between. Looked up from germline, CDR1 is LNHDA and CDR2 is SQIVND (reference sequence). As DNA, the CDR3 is TGTGCCAGTAGTATACGGGGGGTTAGCGCGGAAAATCAGCCCCAGCATTTT. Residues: CASSIRGVSAENQPQHF.

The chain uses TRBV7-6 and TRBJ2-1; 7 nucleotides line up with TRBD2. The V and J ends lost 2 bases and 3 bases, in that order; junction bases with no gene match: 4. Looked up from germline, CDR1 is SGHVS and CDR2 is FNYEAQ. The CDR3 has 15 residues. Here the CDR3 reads CASSLRDYSYNEQFF. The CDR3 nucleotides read TGTGCCAGCAGCTTAAGGGACTACAGCTACAATGAGCAGTTCTTC. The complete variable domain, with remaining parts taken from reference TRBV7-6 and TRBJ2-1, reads GAGVSQSPRYKVTKRGQDVALRCDPISGHVSLYWYRQALGQGPEFLTYFNYEAQQDKSGLPNDRFSAERPEGSISTLTIQRTEQRDSAMYRCASSLRDYSYNEQFFGPGTRLTVL.

The CDR3 DNA follows: TGTGCCAGCAGCTTGTGGCAGTCTCCCTACGAGCAGTACTTC. Amino acid sequence: CASSLWQSPYEQYF. The rearrangement links TRBV13 to TRBJ2-7; no clear D. Germline CDR1 is PRHDT and CDR2 is FYEKMQ (reference sequence). Trimming pared 3 bases from V and 2 bases from J, leaving 11 bases between. The length of the CDR3 is 14 residues.

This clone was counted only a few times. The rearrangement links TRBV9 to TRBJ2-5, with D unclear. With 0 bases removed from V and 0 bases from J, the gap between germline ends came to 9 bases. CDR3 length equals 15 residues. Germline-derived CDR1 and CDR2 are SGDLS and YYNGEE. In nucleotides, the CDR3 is TGTGCCAGCAGCGTAGCGACGGCGTACCAAGAGACCCAGTACTTC. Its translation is CASSVATAYQETQYF.

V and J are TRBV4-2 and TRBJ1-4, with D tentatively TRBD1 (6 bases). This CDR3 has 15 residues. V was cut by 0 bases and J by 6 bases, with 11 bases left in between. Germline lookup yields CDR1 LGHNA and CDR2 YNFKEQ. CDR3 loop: CASSQDPGVDEKLFF. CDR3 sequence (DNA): TGTGCCAGCAGCCAAGATCCAGGGGTGGATGAAAAACTGTTTTTT.

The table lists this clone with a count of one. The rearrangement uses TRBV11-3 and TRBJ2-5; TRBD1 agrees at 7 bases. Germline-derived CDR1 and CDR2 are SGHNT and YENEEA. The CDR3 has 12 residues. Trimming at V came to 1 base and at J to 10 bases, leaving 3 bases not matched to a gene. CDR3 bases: TGTGCCAGCAGCTTAGGGCAGGGGGACCAGTACTTC. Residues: CASSLGQGDQYF.